The present TCR beta chain was sequenced within a study of blood T cell repertoires in COVID-19. In the study overall: COVID-19 samples, acute and convalescent, were from the United States, Italy and Spain.

All enrollees were roughly 18 to 90 years old and from approximately 25 US areas. Germline CDR1 and CDR2: SSHAT and FNYEAQ (reference sequence). This CDR3 comprises 15 residues. Sequenced by immunoSEQ multiplex PCR; TCRdb stores in-frame clones only, minus some. This sample has roughly 140,000 clones, with around 89% found just once. Notes on this clone: The junction does not match germline at one end; this may be a read error.

The sequence was obtained from a woman aged 30 to 39 with acute COVID-19. The chain is built from TRBV7-7 and TRBJ2-1; TRBD2 aligns across 9 bases. Sample: PBMCs or T cells enriched from blood (not recorded which). CDR3 bases: TGTGCTAGCAGTCCTACTAGCGGGCCTTACAATGAGCAGTTCTTC. Amino acid sequence: CASSPTSGPYNEQFF.